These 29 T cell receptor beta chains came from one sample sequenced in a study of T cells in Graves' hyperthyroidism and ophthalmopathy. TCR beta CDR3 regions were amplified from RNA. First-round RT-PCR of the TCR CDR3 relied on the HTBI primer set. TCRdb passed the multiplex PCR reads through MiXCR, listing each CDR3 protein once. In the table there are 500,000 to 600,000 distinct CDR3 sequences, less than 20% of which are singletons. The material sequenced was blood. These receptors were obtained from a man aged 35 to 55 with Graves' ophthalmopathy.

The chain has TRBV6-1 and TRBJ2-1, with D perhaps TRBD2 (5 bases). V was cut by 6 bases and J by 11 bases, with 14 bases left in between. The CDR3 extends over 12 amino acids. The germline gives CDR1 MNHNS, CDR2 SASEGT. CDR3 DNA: TGTGCCAGCAGGGGAGAGACTCCTCAGCAGTTCTTC. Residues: CASRGETPQQFF.

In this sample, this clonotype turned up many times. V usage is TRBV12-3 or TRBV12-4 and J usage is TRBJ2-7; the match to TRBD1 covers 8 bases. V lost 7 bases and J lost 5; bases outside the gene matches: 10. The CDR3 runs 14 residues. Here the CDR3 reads CASTRDRPEDEQYF. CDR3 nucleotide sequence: TGTGCCAGCACCAGGGACAGGCCCGAAGACGAGCAGTACTTC.

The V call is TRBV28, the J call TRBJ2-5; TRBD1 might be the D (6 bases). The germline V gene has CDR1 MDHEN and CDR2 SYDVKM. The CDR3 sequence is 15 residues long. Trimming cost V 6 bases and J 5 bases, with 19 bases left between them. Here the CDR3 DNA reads TGTGCCAGCAGCCCCCTACAGGGAACCCACGAGACCCAGTACTTC. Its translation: CASSPLQGTHETQYF.

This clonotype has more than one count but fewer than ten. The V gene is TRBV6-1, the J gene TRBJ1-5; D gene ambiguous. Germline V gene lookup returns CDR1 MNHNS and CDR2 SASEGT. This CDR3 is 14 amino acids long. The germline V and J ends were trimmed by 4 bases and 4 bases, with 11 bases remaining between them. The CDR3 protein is CASSGNQRNQPQHF. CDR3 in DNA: TGTGCCAGCAGTGGTAACCAAAGAAATCAGCCCCAGCATTTT.

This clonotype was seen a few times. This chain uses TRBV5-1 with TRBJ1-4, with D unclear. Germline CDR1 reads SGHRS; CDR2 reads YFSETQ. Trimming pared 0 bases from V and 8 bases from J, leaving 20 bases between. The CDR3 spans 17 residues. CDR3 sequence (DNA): TGCGCCAGCAGCTTGGGGTCGGCAGCCCCGAGGGAGGAAAAACTGTTTTTT. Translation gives CASSLGSAAPREEKLFF.

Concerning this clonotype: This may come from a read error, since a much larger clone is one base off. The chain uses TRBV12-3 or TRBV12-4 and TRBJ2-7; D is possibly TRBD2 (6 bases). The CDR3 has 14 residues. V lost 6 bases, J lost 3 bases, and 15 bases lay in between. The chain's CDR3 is CASRKGRGIYEQYF. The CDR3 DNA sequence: TGTGCCAGCAGAAAGGGACGGGGGATCTACGAGCAGTACTTC.

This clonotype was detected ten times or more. The CDR3 reads CASRTSGTQETQYF. The DNA of the CDR3 is TGTGCCAGCAGGACTAGCGGGACTCAAGAGACCCAGTACTTC. The chain combines TRBV7-2 with TRBJ2-5; TRBD2 aligns across 11 bases. Per germline, CDR1 SGHTA and CDR2 FQGNSA. Losses at the gene ends were 6 bases for V and 2 bases for J; bases not matched to a gene: 2. This CDR3 has 14 residues.

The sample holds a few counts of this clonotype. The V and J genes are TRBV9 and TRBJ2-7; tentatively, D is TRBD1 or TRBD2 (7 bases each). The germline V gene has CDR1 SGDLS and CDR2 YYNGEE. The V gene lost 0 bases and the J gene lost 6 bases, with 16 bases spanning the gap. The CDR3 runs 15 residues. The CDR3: CASSVASGGAGEQYF. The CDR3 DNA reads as TGTGCCAGCAGCGTAGCTTCAGGGGGGGCTGGCGAGCAGTACTTC.

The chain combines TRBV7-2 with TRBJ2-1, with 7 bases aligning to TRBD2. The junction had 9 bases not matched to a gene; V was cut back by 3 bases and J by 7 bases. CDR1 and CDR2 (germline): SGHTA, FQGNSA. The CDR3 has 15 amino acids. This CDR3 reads CASSFGGSRKNEQFF. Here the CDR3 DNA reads TGTGCCAGCAGCTTTGGCGGGAGTAGGAAGAATGAGCAGTTCTTC.

CDR3 nucleotides: TGTGCCAGTCTTAGGGGGGCGGCTAGCGGGAGGAAGGAGGCCCAGTACTTC. It specifies CASLRGAASGRKEAQYF. This rearrangement joins TRBV11-2 to TRBJ2-5, with 11 bases matching TRBD2. V shed 9 bases and J 9 bases; nucleotides not matched to a gene: 21. The length of the CDR3 is 17 residues. CDR1 is SGHAT and CDR2 is FQNNGV in the germline V gene. The full variable domain, rest sourced from reference TRBV11-2 and TRBJ2-5, is EAGVAQSPRYKIIEKRQSVAFWCNPISGHATLYWYQQILGQGPKLLIQFQNNGVVDDSQLPKDRFSAERLKGVDSTLKIQPAKLEDSAVYLCASLRGAASGRKEAQYFGPGTRLLVL.

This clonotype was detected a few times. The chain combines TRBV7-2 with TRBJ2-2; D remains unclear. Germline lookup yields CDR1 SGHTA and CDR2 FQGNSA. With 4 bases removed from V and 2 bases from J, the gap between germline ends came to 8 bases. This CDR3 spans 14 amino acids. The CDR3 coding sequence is TGTGCCAGCAGCTCGTTACCAAACACCGGGGAGCTGTTTTTT. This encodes CASSSLPNTGELFF.

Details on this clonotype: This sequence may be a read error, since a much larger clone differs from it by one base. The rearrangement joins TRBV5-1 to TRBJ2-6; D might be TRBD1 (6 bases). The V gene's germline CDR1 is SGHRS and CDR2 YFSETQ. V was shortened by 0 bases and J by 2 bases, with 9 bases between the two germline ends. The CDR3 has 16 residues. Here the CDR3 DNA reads TGCGCCAGCAGCTTGGGTGGGGGCCCTGGGGCCAACGTCCTGACTTTC. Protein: CASSLGGGPGANVLTF.

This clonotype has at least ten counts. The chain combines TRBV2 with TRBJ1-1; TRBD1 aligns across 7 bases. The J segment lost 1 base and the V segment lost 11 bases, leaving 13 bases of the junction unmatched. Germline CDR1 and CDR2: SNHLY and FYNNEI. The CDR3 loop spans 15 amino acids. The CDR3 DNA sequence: TGTGCCGGCGCGAGTGAGGGGGCCGGGAACACTGAAGCTTTCTTT. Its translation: CAGASEGAGNTEAFF.

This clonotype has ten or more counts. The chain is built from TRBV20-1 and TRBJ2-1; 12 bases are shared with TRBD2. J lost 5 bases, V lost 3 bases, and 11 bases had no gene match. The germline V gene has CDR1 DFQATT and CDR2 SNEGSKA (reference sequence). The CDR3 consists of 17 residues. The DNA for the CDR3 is TGCAGTGCTAGCGGCCAACTCCTAGCGGGGGGGCACAATGAGCAGTTCTTC. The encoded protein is CSASGQLLAGGHNEQFF.

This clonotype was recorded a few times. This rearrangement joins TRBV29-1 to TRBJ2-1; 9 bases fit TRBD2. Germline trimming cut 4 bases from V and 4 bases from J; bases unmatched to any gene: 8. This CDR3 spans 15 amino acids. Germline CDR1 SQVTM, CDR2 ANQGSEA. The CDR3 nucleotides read TGCAGCGTTGTGTGGCTAGCGGGATTGTACAATGAGCAGTTCTTC. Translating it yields CSVVWLAGLYNEQFF.

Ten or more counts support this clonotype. The CDR3 DNA reads as TGTGCCAGCAGCTTAGGGGGGACAGGATCCTACGAGCAGTACTTC. It codes for CASSLGGTGSYEQYF. This chain links TRBV5-6 with TRBJ2-7; 8 bases line up with TRBD1. The V gene end was trimmed by 2 bases and the J gene end by 1 base; junction bases not matched to a gene: 5. The CDR3 has 15 amino acids. Germline assignment: CDR1 SGHDT and CDR2 YYEEEE.

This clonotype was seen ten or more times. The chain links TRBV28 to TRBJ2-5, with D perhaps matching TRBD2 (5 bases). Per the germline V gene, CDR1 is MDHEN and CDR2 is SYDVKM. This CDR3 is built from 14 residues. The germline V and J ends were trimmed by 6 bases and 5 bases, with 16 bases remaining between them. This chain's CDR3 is CASSSGPLRETQYF. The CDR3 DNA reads TGTGCCAGCAGCAGCGGCCCTCTCCGCGAGACCCAGTACTTC.

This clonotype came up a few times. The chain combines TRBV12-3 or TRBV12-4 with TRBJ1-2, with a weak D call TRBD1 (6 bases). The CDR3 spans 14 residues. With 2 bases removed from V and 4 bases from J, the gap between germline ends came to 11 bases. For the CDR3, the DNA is TGTGCCAGCAGTTTATCGGGGGCGAGCTATGGCTACACCTTC. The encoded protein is CASSLSGASYGYTF.

The CDR3 loop is CASRTDRAYEQYF. As DNA, the CDR3 is TGTGCCAGCAGAACCGACAGGGCCTACGAGCAGTACTTC. The chain links TRBV27 to TRBJ2-7, with 7 bases aligning to TRBD1. From germline, CDR1 is MNHEY and CDR2 SMNVEV (reference sequence). This CDR3 has 13 amino acids. J was trimmed by 2 bases and V by 6 bases; bases with no gene match: 4.

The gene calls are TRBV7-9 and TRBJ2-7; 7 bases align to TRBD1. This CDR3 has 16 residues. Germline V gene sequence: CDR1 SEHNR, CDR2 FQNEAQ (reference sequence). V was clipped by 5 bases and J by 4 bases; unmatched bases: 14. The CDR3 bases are TGTGCCAGCAGCCTTTACCTCGGGACAGTAGCATACGAGCAGTACTTC. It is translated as CASSLYLGTVAYEQYF. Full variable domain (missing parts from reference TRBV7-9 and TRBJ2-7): DTGVSQNPRHKITKRGQNVTFRCDPISEHNRLYWYRQTLGQGPEFLTYFQNEAQLEKSRLLSDRFSAERPKGSFSTLEIQRTEQGDSAMYLCASSLYLGTVAYEQYFGPGTRLTVT.

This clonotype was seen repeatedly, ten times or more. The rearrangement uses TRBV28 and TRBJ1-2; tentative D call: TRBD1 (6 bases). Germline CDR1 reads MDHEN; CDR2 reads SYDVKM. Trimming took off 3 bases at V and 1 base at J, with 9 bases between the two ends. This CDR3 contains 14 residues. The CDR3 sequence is CASSLGAINYGYTF. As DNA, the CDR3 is TGTGCCAGCAGTTTGGGGGCCATTAACTATGGCTACACCTTC.

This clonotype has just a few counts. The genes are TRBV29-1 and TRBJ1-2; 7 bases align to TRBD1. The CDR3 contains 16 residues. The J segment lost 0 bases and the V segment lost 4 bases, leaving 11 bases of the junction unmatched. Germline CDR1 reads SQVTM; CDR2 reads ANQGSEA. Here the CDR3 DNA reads TGCAGCGTTGCGAAACAGGGGACCTACGCTAACTATGGCTACACCTTC. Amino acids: CSVAKQGTYANYGYTF.

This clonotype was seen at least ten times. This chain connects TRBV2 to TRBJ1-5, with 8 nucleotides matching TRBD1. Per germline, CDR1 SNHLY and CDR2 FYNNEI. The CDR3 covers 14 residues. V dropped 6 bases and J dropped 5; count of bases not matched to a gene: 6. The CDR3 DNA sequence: TGTGCCAGCAGAGGGGCAGGGGGCCATCAGCCCCAGCATTTT. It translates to CASRGAGGHQPQHF.

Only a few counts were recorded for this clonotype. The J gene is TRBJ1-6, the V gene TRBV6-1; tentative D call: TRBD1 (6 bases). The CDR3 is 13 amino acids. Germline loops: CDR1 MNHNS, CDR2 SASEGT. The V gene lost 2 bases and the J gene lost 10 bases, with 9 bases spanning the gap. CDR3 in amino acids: CASSETGWSPLHF. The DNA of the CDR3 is TGTGCCAGCAGTGAAACAGGGTGGTCACCCCTCCACTTT.

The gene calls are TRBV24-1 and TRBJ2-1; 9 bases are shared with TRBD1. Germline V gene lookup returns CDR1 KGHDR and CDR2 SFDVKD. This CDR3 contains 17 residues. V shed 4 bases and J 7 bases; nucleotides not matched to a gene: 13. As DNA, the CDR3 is TGTGCCACCAGTGACCCTGGGACAGGGTTGGTAATGAATGAGCAGTTCTTC. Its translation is CATSDPGTGLVMNEQFF.

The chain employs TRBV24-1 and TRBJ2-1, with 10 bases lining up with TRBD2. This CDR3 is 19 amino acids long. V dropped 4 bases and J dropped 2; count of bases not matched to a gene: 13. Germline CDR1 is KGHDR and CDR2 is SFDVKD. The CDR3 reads CATSDRRRVSGRAYNEQFF. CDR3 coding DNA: TGTGCCACCAGTGACCGCCGCCGGGTAAGCGGGAGGGCCTACAATGAGCAGTTCTTC.

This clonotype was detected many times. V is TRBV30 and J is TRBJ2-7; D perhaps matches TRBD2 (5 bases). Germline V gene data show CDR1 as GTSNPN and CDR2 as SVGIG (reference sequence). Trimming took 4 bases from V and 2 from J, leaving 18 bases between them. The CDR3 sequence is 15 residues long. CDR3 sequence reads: CAWNTLALGAYEQYF. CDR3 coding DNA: TGTGCCTGGAATACACTCGCTTTGGGAGCCTACGAGCAGTACTTC.

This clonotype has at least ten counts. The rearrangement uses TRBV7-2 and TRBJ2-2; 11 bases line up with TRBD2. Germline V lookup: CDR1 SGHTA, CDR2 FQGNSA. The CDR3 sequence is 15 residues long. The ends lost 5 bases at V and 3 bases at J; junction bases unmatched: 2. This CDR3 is CASSRTSGYTGELFF. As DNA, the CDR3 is TGTGCCAGCAGCCGGACTAGCGGGTACACCGGGGAGCTGTTTTTT. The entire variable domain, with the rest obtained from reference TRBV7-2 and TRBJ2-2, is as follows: GAGVSQSPSNKVTEKGKDVELRCDPISGHTALYWYRQSLGQGLEFLIYFQGNSAPDKSGLPSDRFSAERTGGSVSTLTIQRTQQEDSAVYLCASSRTSGYTGELFFGEGSRLTVL.

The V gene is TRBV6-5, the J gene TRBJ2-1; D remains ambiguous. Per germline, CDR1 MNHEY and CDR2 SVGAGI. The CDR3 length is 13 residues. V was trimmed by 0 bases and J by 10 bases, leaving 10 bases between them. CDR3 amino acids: CASSYSNSLEQFF. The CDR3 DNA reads TGTGCCAGCAGTTACTCGAATAGTTTAGAGCAGTTCTTC.